The 27 T cell receptor beta chains below all came from one sample that was sequenced in a study of T cells in Graves' hyperthyroidism and ophthalmopathy. TCR beta CDR3 regions were amplified from RNA transcripts. HTBI primers were employed in a first-round RT-PCR of the TCR CDR3. Each CDR3 protein is one row after TCRdb ran MiXCR on the multiplex PCR reads. This sample has over 300,000 distinct CDR3 sequences; roughly 13% occur once, and the top ten carry 11%. Source material: blood. The origin of the receptors is a woman in her fifties or sixties with Graves' hyperthyroidism.

This clonotype was counted many times. This rearrangement joins TRBV20-1 to TRBJ2-1; perhaps TRBD2 as D (6 bases). V was trimmed by 6 bases and J by 10 bases, leaving 16 bases between them. Germline CDR1 reads DFQATT; CDR2 reads SNEGSKA (reference sequence). The CDR3 extends over 12 amino acids. The CDR3 sequence: CSARRGAGEQFF. In DNA form, the CDR3 reads TGCAGTGCAAGGCGAGGGGCGGGAGAGCAGTTCTTC.

This clonotype was counted many times. The chain recombines TRBV7-8 with TRBJ2-5, with a weak D call TRBD1 (6 bases). The CDR3 loop spans 16 amino acids. In germline, CDR1 is SGHVS, CDR2 FQNEAQ. V was cut by 3 bases and J by 4 bases, with 18 bases left in between. CDR3 region: CASSFHRVIGLETQYF. Here the CDR3 DNA reads TGTGCCAGCAGCTTCCACAGGGTGATTGGGTTAGAGACCCAGTACTTC.

This clonotype was seen many times. V gene TRBV3-1 combines with J gene TRBJ2-3; the D is unclear. This CDR3 contains 13 residues. The V and J ends lost 6 bases and 0 bases respectively, with 7 bases between them. The germline V gene has CDR1 LGHDT and CDR2 YNNKEL (reference sequence). In DNA form, the CDR3 reads TGTGCCAGCAGGAAGCAAAGCACAGATACGCAGTATTTT. Translation: CASRKQSTDTQYF.

The chain uses TRBV4-1 and TRBJ2-7, with D unresolved. V shed 1 base and J shed 1 base, with 8 bases lying between them. Per germline, CDR1 MGHRA and CDR2 YSYEKL. The CDR3 contains 14 residues. The CDR3 is CASSQVGVSYEQYF. CDR3 in DNA: TGCGCCAGCAGCCAAGTAGGCGTATCCTACGAGCAGTACTTC.

The genes are TRBV20-1 and TRBJ1-5, with TRBD1 identical over 12 bases. J lost 7 bases, V lost 0 bases, and 4 bases had no gene match. This CDR3 is 15 amino acids long. Germline V gene sequence: CDR1 DFQATT, CDR2 SNEGSKA (reference sequence). The CDR3 DNA follows: TGCAGTGCTAGAGATGGGACAGGGGGCGGGCAGCCCCAGCATTTT. Amino acid sequence: CSARDGTGGGQPQHF.

This clonotype was found many times. The chain carries TRBV12-3 or TRBV12-4 and TRBJ1-1, with 7 bases lining up with TRBD1. The CDR3 is 15 amino acids. The V gene end was trimmed by 5 bases and the J gene end by 2 bases; junction bases not matched to a gene: 8. Here the CDR3 reads CASSVRDSYNTEAFF. CDR3 DNA: TGTGCCAGCAGTGTCCGGGACAGTTATAACACTGAAGCTTTCTTT.

The rearrangement joins TRBV18 to TRBJ1-6, with 7 bases matching TRBD1. The CDR3 contains 16 residues. With 5 bases clipped from V and 7 bases from J, the junction kept 11 bases outside the gene matches. CDR1 and CDR2 from the germline V gene are KGHSH and LQKENI. CDR3 in DNA: TGTGCCAGCTCAAGGGAAAACAGGGGAAAGAATTCACCCCTCCACTTT. Residues: CASSRENRGKNSPLHF.

This clonotype was recorded at least ten times. CDR3 sequence (DNA): TGTGCCAGCAGCTTAGAGGACCTTCGGGGGATTGAAGCTTTCTTT. As protein: CASSLEDLRGIEAFF. The chain recombines TRBV7-9 with TRBJ1-1, with D perhaps TRBD1 (5 bases). The CDR3 is made up of 15 amino acids. V lost 1 base and J 7 bases, leaving 16 bases between the germline ends. Germline values: CDR1 SEHNR, CDR2 FQNEAQ (reference sequence).

Ten or more counts support this clonotype. The V and J genes are TRBV7-3 and TRBJ2-3; D might be TRBD2 (5 bases). CDR3 size: 15 residues. The germline V gene has CDR1 SGHTA and CDR2 FQGTGA. The V end was cut by 4 bases, the J end by 0 bases, with 11 bases between. CDR3 protein: CASSSGSTSTDTQYF. Written as DNA, the CDR3 is TGTGCCAGCAGCTCGGGGAGCACTAGCACAGATACGCAGTATTTT.

This clonotype was found many times. This chain connects TRBV19 to TRBJ1-2; 7 bases map to TRBD1. Germline CDR1 and CDR2: LNHDA and SQIVND (reference sequence). The V segment lost 6 bases and the J segment 1 base; nucleotides outside the gene matches: 14. There are 17 residues in the CDR3. This CDR3 reads CASSKQGSPAFNYGYTF. Written as DNA, the CDR3 is TGTGCCAGTAGCAAACAGGGGTCCCCCGCTTTTAACTATGGCTACACCTTC.

This clonotype was observed at least ten times. For the CDR3, the DNA is TGTGCCAGCAGCTTAGACCTTAGCGGGAGAGACTACGAGCAGTACTTC. This translates into CASSLDLSGRDYEQYF. The chain links TRBV7-9 to TRBJ2-7; TRBD2 aligns across 9 bases. CDR1 is SEHNR, CDR2 FQNEAQ, per germline (reference sequence). With V trimmed by 1 base and J by 3 bases, 7 bases remained unmatched. The CDR3 has 16 residues.

This clonotype was counted ten times or more. This chain connects TRBV30 to TRBJ2-1; TRBD2 is a possible D gene (6 bases). Germline V gene lookup returns CDR1 GTSNPN and CDR2 SVGIG (reference sequence). The ends were cut back, 4 bases at V and 5 bases at J, with 9 bases in the middle. The CDR3 extends over 12 amino acids. CDR3 in DNA: TGTGCCTGGAACGTAGCGGACAATGAGCAGTTCTTC. This sequence encodes CAWNVADNEQFF.

The rearrangement links TRBV5-1 to TRBJ1-1; D remains unclear. Trimming shortened V by 4 bases and J by 5 bases, and 15 bases separated the two germline ends. This CDR3 is built from 14 residues. Germline CDR1 is SGHRS and CDR2 is YFSETQ. The CDR3 loop reads CASSQTGDETEAFF. The CDR3 DNA is TGCGCCAGCAGCCAAACCGGGGATGAGACTGAAGCTTTCTTT.

At least ten counts were recorded for this clonotype. J is TRBJ2-2 and V is TRBV7-6; D is unclear. In germline, CDR1 is SGHVS, CDR2 FNYEAQ. This CDR3 spans 13 amino acids. V lost 4 bases to trimming and J lost 7 bases, with 10 bases between them. The CDR3 DNA follows: TGTGCCAGCAGCTCGACTCCGCTCGGGGAGCTGTTTTTT. Translation: CASSSTPLGELFF.

This clonotype was seen a few times. The chain links TRBV6-1 to TRBJ2-1; 7 nucleotides match TRBD2. J was trimmed by 7 bases and V by 6 bases; bases with no gene match: 12. CDR1 and CDR2 (germline): MNHNS, SASEGT. The CDR3 is 15 residues long. CDR3 bases: TGTGCCAGCAGCCTCGGTGGGGCGGGAGCAAATGAGCAGTTCTTC. It encodes CASSLGGAGANEQFF.

This clonotype occurred many times. The V gene is TRBV20-1, the J gene TRBJ2-7, with TRBD2 matching 13 bases. J lost 3 bases, V lost 0 bases, and 20 bases had no gene match. This CDR3 is built from 21 residues. CDR1 is DFQATT and CDR2 is SNEGSKA in the germline V gene (reference sequence). CDR3 in DNA: TGCAGTGCTAGAGATCTCTCAGTAAAAAGACTAGCGGGAGGAAGGAGCTACGAGCAGTACTTC. Protein product: CSARDLSVKRLAGGRSYEQYF.

About this clonotype: A much larger clone lies a single base off, so this may be a read error. Given the absence of the conserved phenylalanine or tryptophan at the CDR3 end, a read error is likely. The V call is TRBV29-1, the J call TRBJ1-2, with D possibly being TRBD1 (6 bases). Trimming removed 3 bases from V and 3 bases from J, with 8 bases in between. The CDR3 totals 12 residues. Germline CDR1 reads SQVTM; CDR2 reads ANQGSEA. This CDR3 is CSVDSGDYGYTL. The CDR3 region has the DNA TGCAGCGTTGACTCAGGGGACTATGGCTACACCCTC.

The chain uses TRBV10-3 and TRBJ1-5, with a weak D call TRBD1 (5 bases). Germline CDR1 is ENHRY and CDR2 is SYGVKD. The CDR3 is 14 residues long. V was clipped by 7 bases and J by 2 bases, with 12 bases between them. The CDR3 bases are TGTGCCATCAAGGGGCAGGGTGGCAATCAGCCCCAGCATTTT. This codes for CAIKGQGGNQPQHF.

There are many counts of this clonotype. V usage is TRBV20-1 and J usage is TRBJ2-7; 11 bases line up with TRBD2. The V and J ends lost 2 bases and 4 bases, in that order; junction bases with no gene match: 10. Germline CDR1 DFQATT, CDR2 SNEGSKA (reference sequence). The CDR3 sequence is 16 residues long. CDR3 sequence: CSARPQLAGASYEQYF. The CDR3 coding sequence is TGCAGTGCTAGACCTCAACTAGCGGGAGCATCTTACGAGCAGTACTTC.

This clonotype came up many times. The genes are TRBV5-1 and TRBJ2-1, with 10 bases aligning to TRBD2. Germline V gene lookup returns CDR1 SGHRS and CDR2 YFSETQ. J gave up 10 bases and V 2 bases, and 9 bases lay outside the gene matches. CDR3 size: 15 residues. CDR3 loop: CASSFSLAGAGEQFF. In nucleotides, the CDR3 is TGCGCCAGCAGCTTCAGTCTAGCGGGAGCAGGGGAGCAGTTCTTC.

This clonotype has a count of ten or more. The chain's CDR3 is CASSWTSGTYNEQFF. In DNA form, the CDR3 reads TGTGCCAGCAGCTGGACTAGCGGGACCTACAATGAGCAGTTCTTC. The chain recombines TRBV7-2 with TRBJ2-1; TRBD2 matches 12 bases. V gave up 4 bases and J gave up 2 bases; unmatched junction bases: 0. CDR1 SGHTA and CDR2 FQGNSA come from the germline V gene. There are 15 residues in the CDR3.

This sequence joins TRBV20-1 and TRBJ1-5, with D perhaps matching TRBD1 (5 bases). Looked up from germline, CDR1 is DFQATT and CDR2 is SNEGSKA (reference sequence). This CDR3 spans 15 amino acids. Trimming removed 4 bases at V and 7 bases at J, with 20 bases between. The CDR3: CSAIEQGLFWQPQHF. CDR3 nucleotides: TGCAGTGCTATAGAGCAGGGTTTGTTTTGGCAGCCCCAGCATTTT.

This clonotype has a count of ten or more. The genes are TRBV6-5 and TRBJ2-7; D remains unclear. Germline V gene sequence: CDR1 MNHEY, CDR2 SVGAGI. The CDR3 extends over 15 amino acids. Between the trimmed V and J ends, which lost 2 bases and 0 bases, there was a span of 11 bases. This CDR3 is CASSYRRFSSYEQYF. The CDR3 DNA reads TGTGCCAGCAGTTACCGACGGTTCAGCTCCTACGAGCAGTACTTC.

The gene calls are TRBV30 and TRBJ2-1; TRBD2 is a possible D gene (6 bases). Germline values: CDR1 GTSNPN, CDR2 SVGIG (reference sequence). With 2 bases removed from V and 2 bases from J, the gap between germline ends came to 13 bases. The CDR3 has 15 amino acids. The DNA for the CDR3 is TGTGCCTGGAGTCCCACGGGAGTTCCCTACAATGAGCAGTTCTTC. This codes for CAWSPTGVPYNEQFF. The entire variable domain, with the rest obtained from reference TRBV30 and TRBJ2-1, is as follows: SQTIHQWPATLVQPVGSPLSLECTVEGTSNPNLYWYRQAAGRGLQLLFYSVGIGQISSEVPQNLSASRPQDRQFILSSKKLLLSDSGFYLCAWSPTGVPYNEQFFGPGTRLTVL.

This clonotype was found many times. The chain recombines TRBV29-1 with TRBJ2-5; 12 positions match TRBD1. Trimming at V came to 8 bases and at J to 6 bases, leaving 13 bases not matched to a gene. CDR1 is SQVTM and CDR2 is ANQGSEA in the germline V gene. The CDR3 runs 15 residues. Here the CDR3 reads CSFHHGTGGMKTQYF. Here the CDR3 DNA reads TGCAGCTTCCACCACGGGACAGGGGGCATGAAGACCCAGTACTTC.

This clonotype was detected ten times or more. This chain links TRBV24-1 with TRBJ1-2; no reliable D call. V was cut by 7 bases and J by 8 bases, with 10 bases left in between. The length of the CDR3 is 11 residues. The germline gives CDR1 KGHDR, CDR2 SFDVKD. CDR3 region: CATSSRRGYTF. Written as DNA, the CDR3 is TGTGCCACCAGCTCCCGGCGGGGCTACACCTTC.

The chain carries TRBV12-3 or TRBV12-4 and TRBJ1-4; maybe TRBD1 (6 bases). The CDR3 sequence is 13 residues long. Trimming stripped 10 bases from V and 8 bases from J, with 17 bases between. CDR3 coding DNA: TGTGCCACCATGAGGGGGGCAAGGGAAAAACTGTTTTTT. Translated: CATMRGAREKLFF.